The present TCR beta chain was sequenced within a study of blood T cell repertoires in COVID-19. Germline V gene data show CDR1 as WSHSY and CDR2 as SAAADI. The CDR3 is 15 amino acids. V was pared by 6 bases and J by 7 bases, with 21 bases between. Produced via immunoSEQ multiplex PCR; TCRdb's table is partial and in-frame only. Among roughly 100,000 clones, approximately 86% were seen once, and the ten largest hold about 2.9%. The source of this sequence is a man between 45 and 60 years old with active or convalescent COVID-19. The source material was peripheral blood. The chain combines TRBV10-2 with TRBJ2-5, with a tentative D call TRBD1 (6 bases). The CDR3 here is CASSPGARGVGTQYF. Here the CDR3 DNA reads TGCGCCAGCAGCCCCGGCGCCAGGGGTGTCGGGACCCAGTACTTC.